This T cell receptor (beta chain) came from a study of shared clonotypes between healthy human individuals. About the research overall: The plates for each donor numbered three CD4 naive, three CD4 memory, two CD8 naive and one CD8 memory.

Naive CD8 cells lacked CD45RO and underwent positive selection for CCR7, leaving out terminally differentiated effector memory CD45RA+ cells. CDR3 size: 19 residues. V dropped 3 bases and J dropped 0; count of bases not matched to a gene: 15. Germline CDR1 is MDHEN and CDR2 is SYDVKM. Clones were sequenced by immunoSEQ multiplex PCR, and TCRdb holds only the in-frame ones, with some missing. The sample carries around 610,000 clones, approximately 96% recorded once. This TCR was recovered from a woman in her 30s in good health. The chain uses TRBV28 and TRBJ2-3; TRBD2 matches 7 bases. Sequencing was performed on naive CD8+ T cells sorted from blood. This CDR3 is CASSFSTSWSITSTDTQYF. In nucleotides, the CDR3 is TGTGCCAGCAGTTTTTCGACTAGCTGGTCCATTACTAGCACAGATACGCAGTATTTT.